This TCR beta chain was found in a study of CD8 T cells in ankylosing spondylitis. Points from the study as a whole: Ankylosing spondylitis blood appeared to be characterized by a TCR beta motif of 8 or 9 highly homologous variants.

The authors made TCR beta libraries by quantitative 5'-RACE with molecular barcodes. A single record per CDR3 protein comes from TCRdb applying MiXCR to the 5' RACE reads. The sample gives about 330,000 distinct CDR3 sequences, roughly 8% of which show up once; roughly 15% is in the top ten. This clonotype was observed a few times. Its antigen remains unidentified. The CDR3 runs 15 residues. After removal of 4 bases from V and 7 bases from J, the junction contained 6 bases not matched to a gene. The germline V gene encodes CDR1 MGHRA and CDR2 YSYEKL. Sequencing was performed on blood, either unsorted or a sorted T cell fraction (not recorded which). The sequence was obtained from a male donor with ankylosing spondylitis. The chain recombines TRBV4-1 with TRBJ2-2; TRBD1 agrees at 10 bases. The CDR3 DNA reads TGCGCCAGCAGCCCGGACAGGGGGTATGACGGGGAGCTGTTTTTT. This gives the protein CASSPDRGYDGELFF.